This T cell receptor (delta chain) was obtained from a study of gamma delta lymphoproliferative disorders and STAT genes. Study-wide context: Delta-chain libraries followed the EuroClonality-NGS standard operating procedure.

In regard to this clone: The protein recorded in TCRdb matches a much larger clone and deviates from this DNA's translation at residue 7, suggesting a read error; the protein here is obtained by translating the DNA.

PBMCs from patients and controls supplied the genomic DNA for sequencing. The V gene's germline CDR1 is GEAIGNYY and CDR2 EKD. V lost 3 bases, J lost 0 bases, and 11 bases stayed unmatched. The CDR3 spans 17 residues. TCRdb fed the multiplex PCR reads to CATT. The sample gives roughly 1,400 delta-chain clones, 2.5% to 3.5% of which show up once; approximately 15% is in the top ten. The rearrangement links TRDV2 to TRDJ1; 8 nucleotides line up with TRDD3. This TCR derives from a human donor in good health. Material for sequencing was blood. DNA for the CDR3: TGTGCCTGTGACTTACTGAGGGATACGGAAAACACCGATAAACTCATCTTT. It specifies CACDLLRDTENTDKLIF.